This TCR beta chain appears in the sequencing data of a study of spatial heterogeneity in lung cancer. Study-level points and caveats: Alpha chains reached an estimated coverage of roughly 7% of tumor T cells, and beta chains approximately 12%. Tumors with more nonsynonymous mutations had more expanded intratumoral alpha and beta TCRs.

This CDR3 region has 15 residues. The V and J ends lost 0 bases and 1 base respectively, with 10 bases between them. Germline CDR1 and CDR2: SGHRS and YFSETQ. The time point is: sample taken at primary tumor resection. Each CDR3 protein gets one entry after TCRdb re-called the 5' RACE reads with MiXCR. This repertoire shows around 95,000 distinct CDR3 sequences, roughly 4.5% found once; its top ten account for around 20%. This clonotype appeared many times. The antigen remains undetermined. Sequenced here: lung tumor tissue, sampled at surgery. This clonotype was obtained from a male donor with early-stage non-small cell lung cancer. V usage is TRBV5-1 and J usage is TRBJ1-1; D unresolved. CDR3 sequence reads: CASSLVQVGNTEAFF. CDR3 nucleotides: TGCGCCAGCAGCTTGGTCCAGGTTGGGAACACTGAAGCTTTCTTT.